This T cell receptor (beta chain) was documented in a study of early T cells in non-severe SARS-CoV-2 infection. Background on the study: Sequencing input comprised bulk RNA from unsorted whole blood; chain pairing was not available.

TCRdb called the 5' RACE reads again in MiXCR, with one record for every CDR3 protein. Of under 100,000 distinct CDR3 sequences listed, about 10% are singletons. CDR1 and CDR2 (germline): SGHDN, FVKESK. This CDR3 has 15 residues. V shed 4 bases and J 6 bases; nucleotides not matched to a gene: 6. Findings and caveats of the study: Sequences matched to VDJdb favored anti-spike CD8 responses, while private and CD4 specificities were missed.

This clonotype occurred a few times. Its antigen remains unknown. The sequencing input was whole blood. This clonotype originated in an adult who was a healthcare worker with PCR-confirmed SARS-CoV-2 infection or an uninfected control (not recorded which). V is TRBV14 and J is TRBJ1-4, with TRBD1 identical over 9 bases. The CDR3 spells CASSPTGGRDEKLFF. CDR3 in DNA: TGTGCCAGCAGCCCTACAGGGGGCCGGGATGAAAAACTGTTTTTT.